This T cell receptor (beta chain) was captured by sequencing in a study of T cells in localized non-small cell lung cancer (dated by TCRdb to 2020 to 2022). About the study as a whole: T cell repertoires of approximately 250 early-stage NSCLC patients were analyzed, with tumors being compared against uninvolved tumor-adjacent lungs. A mean age of roughly 64 years was recorded for the NSCLC patients, of whom 120 to 150 were male and 95 to 110 were female. The cohort comprised around 250 treatment-naïve NSCLC patients with resected, localized lung tumors.

At diagnosis, peripheral blood, uninvolved tumor-adjacent lung and tumor were collected and were preserved as a mix of fresh-frozen and FFPE material. For TCR repertoire profiling, blood samples were analyzed in the form of peripheral blood mononuclear cells. Study-wide conclusions, independent of this receptor: Higher blood T cell density associated with longer overall survival, while higher adjacent-lung clonality associated with shorter survival. Uninvolved tumor-adjacent lung showed the highest T cell clonality, higher than tumor, which suggests more focused antigenic responses in the adjacent lung. Since the design was exploratory, TCR variables were selected using unadjusted p-values with no false-discovery rate correction. Because multi-region sequencing of the tumors was not done, intratumor heterogeneity could not be ruled out. A median of roughly 60 of the top 100 tumor clones turned up in the paired uninvolved adjacent lung, and approximately 30 of those clones also ranked among the top 100 of that same adjacent lung.

TCR beta CDR3 regions were sequenced from DNA using the immunoSEQ Assay. In the paper's pipeline: To compute T cell density, TCR beta template counts were normalized to usable DNA, which was estimated by amplifying housekeeping genes. The preseqR package was used to estimate richness by extrapolating to 400,000 templates for PBMC samples and to 120,000 templates for tissue samples. Clonality was defined as one minus Pielou's evenness. Tissue-enriched TCRs were identified by differential abundance testing using productive amino-acid clonotypes, minimum total count 5 and alpha 0.1. The Jaccard Index and the Morisita Overlap Index were used to quantify repertoire overlap between compartments. GLIPH clustered TCR beta CDR3s with public tetramer-defined viral CDR3s; viral motifs required at least three viral sequences plus V-gene enrichment. This is the immuneACCESS table as TCRdb keeps it, with only in-frame sequences that have V and J called. A part of the clones is gone; compared with another copy, unresolved V genes explain less than half, and the rest is unexplained. D and trimming were read from the DNA, whereas the V and J calls and clone size are those reported in that table. Recorded for this sample are about 24,000 clones; roughly 90% of them occurred a single time. Roughly 2.8% of the sample comes from the top ten.

Including the terminal cysteine and phenylalanine, the CDR3 comprises 15 residues. Kept here is only the CDR3 DNA, which spans 45 bases and is read in frame from base 1. As encoded in the germline V gene, CDR1 is MDHEN while CDR2 is SYDVKM. V is trimmed back by 3 bases and J by 2 bases, and the junction contains 4 bases that no gene match accounts for. Details on this clone: Its recognized antigen is unknown. Per-nucleotide qualities are absent, and no much larger clonotype sits a single base away.

The sequence links TRBV28 to TRBJ2-3; 8 central bases correspond to TRBD2. The origin of this receptor is a woman aged 35 to 75 with stage I lung adenocarcinoma. The sequences come from peripheral blood, collected before any cancer treatment. The DNA is TGTGCCAGCAGTTTTGGCGGGAGGCCCACAGATACGCAGTATTTT. Its translation reads: CASSFGGRPTDTQYF.